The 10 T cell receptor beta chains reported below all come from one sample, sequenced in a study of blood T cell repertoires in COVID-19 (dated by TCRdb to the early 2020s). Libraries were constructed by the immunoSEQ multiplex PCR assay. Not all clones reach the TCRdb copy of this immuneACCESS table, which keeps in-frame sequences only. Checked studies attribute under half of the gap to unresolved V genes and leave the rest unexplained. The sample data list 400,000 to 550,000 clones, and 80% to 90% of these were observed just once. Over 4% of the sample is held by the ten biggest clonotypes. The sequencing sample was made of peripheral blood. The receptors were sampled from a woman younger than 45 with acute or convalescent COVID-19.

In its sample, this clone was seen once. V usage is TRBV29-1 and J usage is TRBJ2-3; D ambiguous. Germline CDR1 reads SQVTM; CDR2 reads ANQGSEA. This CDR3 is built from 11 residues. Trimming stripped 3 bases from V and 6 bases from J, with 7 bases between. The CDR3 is CSVDFVDTQYF. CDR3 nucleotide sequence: TGCAGCGTTGATTTCGTGGATACGCAGTATTTT.

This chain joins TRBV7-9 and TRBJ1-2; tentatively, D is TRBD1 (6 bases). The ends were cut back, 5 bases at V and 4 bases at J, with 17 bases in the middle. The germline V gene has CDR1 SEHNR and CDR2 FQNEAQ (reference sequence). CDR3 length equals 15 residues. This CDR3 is CASSISDRTIYGYTF. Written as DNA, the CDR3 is TGTGCCAGCAGCATCTCCGACAGGACCATCTATGGCTACACCTTC.

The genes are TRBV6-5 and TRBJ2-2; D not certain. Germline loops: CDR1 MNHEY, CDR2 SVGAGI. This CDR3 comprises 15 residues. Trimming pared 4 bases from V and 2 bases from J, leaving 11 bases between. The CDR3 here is CASSFGRKNTGELFF. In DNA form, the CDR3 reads TGTGCCAGCAGTTTCGGCAGGAAAAACACCGGGGAGCTGTTTTTT.

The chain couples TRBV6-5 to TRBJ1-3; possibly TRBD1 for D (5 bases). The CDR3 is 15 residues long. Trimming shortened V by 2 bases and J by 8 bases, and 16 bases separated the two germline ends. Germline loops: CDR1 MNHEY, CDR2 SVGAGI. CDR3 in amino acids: CASSYLDKGGYTIYF. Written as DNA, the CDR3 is TGTGCCAGCAGTTACCTGGACAAGGGAGGATACACCATATATTTT.

CDR3 sequence reads: CATSDPTAPSTDTQYF. CDR3 DNA: TGTGCCACCAGTGACCCGACAGCCCCTAGCACAGATACGCAGTATTTT. The chain recombines TRBV24-1 with TRBJ2-3; D perhaps matches TRBD1 (5 bases). Germline V lookup: CDR1 KGHDR, CDR2 SFDVKD. Trimming took 4 bases from V and 0 from J, leaving 13 bases between them. The CDR3 loop spans 16 amino acids.

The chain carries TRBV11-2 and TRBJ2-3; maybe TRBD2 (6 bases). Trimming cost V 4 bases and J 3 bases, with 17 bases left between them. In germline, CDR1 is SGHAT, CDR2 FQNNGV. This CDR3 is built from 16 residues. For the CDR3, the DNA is TGTGCCAGCAGCTCCTCTAGCGTCCGCGGGACAGATACGCAGTATTTT. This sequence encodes CASSSSSVRGTDTQYF.

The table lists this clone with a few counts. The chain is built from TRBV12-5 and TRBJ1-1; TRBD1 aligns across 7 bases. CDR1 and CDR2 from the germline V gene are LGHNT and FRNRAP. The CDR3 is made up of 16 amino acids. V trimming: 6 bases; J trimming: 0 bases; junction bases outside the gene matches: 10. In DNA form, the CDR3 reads TGTGCTAGTGGCCAGCGACAGGGTAGCCTGAACACTGAAGCTTTCTTT. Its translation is CASGQRQGSLNTEAFF.

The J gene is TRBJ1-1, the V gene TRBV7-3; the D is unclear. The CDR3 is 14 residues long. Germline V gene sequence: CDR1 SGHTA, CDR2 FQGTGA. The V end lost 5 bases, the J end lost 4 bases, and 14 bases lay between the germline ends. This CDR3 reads CASSPGAVGTEAFF. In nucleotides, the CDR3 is TGTGCCAGCAGCCCTGGAGCCGTGGGCACTGAAGCTTTCTTT. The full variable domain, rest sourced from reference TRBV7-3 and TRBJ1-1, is GAGVSQTPSNKVTEKGKYVELRCDPISGHTALYWYRQSLGQGPEFLIYFQGTGAADDSGLPNDRFFAVRPEGSVSTLKIQRTERGDSAVYLCASSPGAVGTEAFFGQGTRLTVV.

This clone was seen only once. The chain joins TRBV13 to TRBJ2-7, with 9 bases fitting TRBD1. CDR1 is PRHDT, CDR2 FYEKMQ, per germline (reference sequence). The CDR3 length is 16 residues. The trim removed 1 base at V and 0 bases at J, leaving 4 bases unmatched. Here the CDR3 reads CASSLEGQGDSYEQYF. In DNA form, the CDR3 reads TGTGCCAGCAGCTTAGAGGGACAGGGAGACTCCTACGAGCAGTACTTC.

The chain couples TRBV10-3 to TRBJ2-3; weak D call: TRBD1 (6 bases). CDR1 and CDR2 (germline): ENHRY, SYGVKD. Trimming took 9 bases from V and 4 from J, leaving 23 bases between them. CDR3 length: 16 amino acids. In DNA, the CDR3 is TGTGCCATATCAGGGGCAACGGCGGGTAACCCAGATACGCAGTATTTT. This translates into CAISGATAGNPDTQYF.